These T cell receptor beta chains were read from a single sample in a study of T cell changes during pregnancy in multiple sclerosis. This table comes from immunoSEQ multiplex PCR, and its TCRdb copy is limited to in-frame clones, with some not included. The repertoire holds 50,000 or so clones, with roughly nine tenths as singletons. The sample consisted of CD8+ T cells from peripheral blood mononuclear cells, taken in the second trimester of pregnancy. The receptors here all came from a female donor with multiple sclerosis, enrolled in a pregnancy study. Each CDR3 is given with its conserved first and last residue. The order of the fields is clone size, D gene, J gene, V gene, CDR3 DNA, CDR3 protein. A D gene is named only where the DNA matches it firmly. Not all rows give a size; the values are once, few, many and, for expanded clones, a class.

.	.	TRBJ2-2	TRBV6-5	TGTGCCAGCAGTTACTCGATGGGGCCGAACACCGGGGAGCTGTTTTTT	CASSYSMGPNTGELFF
.	.	TRBJ1-6	TRBV6-1	TGTGCCAGCAGTGAGGGGCAGGGCCTTAATTCACCCCTCCACTTT	CASSEGQGLNSPLHF
.	.	TRBJ2-5	TRBV6-5	TGTGCCAGCAGTTACGGCCCCTGGCAAGAGACCCAGTACTTC	CASSYGPWQETQYF
.	TRBD1	TRBJ1-1	TRBV6-1	TGTGCCAGCAGGGAGACAGGGGGCATAACTGAAGCTTTCTTT	CASRETGGITEAFF
.	TRBD2	TRBJ2-1	TRBV10-2	TGCGCCAGCAGTTTGGGAGCGGGGGGATATGAGCAGTTCTTC	CASSLGAGGYEQFF
once	.	TRBJ2-1	TRBV5-6	TGTGCCAGCAGCTTAGCTTACAATGAGCAGTTCTTC	CASSLAYNEQFF
.	.	TRBJ2-5	TRBV30	TGTGCCTGGAGTGCTGGGACAACTCAACGGCAGTACTTC	CAWSAGTTQRQYF
.	.	TRBJ2-2	TRBV19	TGTGCCAGTAGTGGAGGGACAGTTTTGGACACCGGGGAGCTGTTTTTT	CASSGGTVLDTGELFF
.	TRBD1	TRBJ2-7	TRBV19	TGTGCCAGTAGCTTCAGGGACAGCACCGAGCAGTACTTC	CASSFRDSTEQYF
few	TRBD1	TRBJ1-2	TRBV13	TGTGCCAGTACGGACAGGGGCAACTATGGCTACACCTTC	CASTDRGNYGYTF
few	TRBD2	TRBJ2-3	TRBV2	TGTGCCAGCAGTCCTAGCGGGGCTAGCACAGATACGCAGTATTTT	CASSPSGASTDTQYF
once	.	TRBJ2-7	TRBV4-1	TGCGCCAGCAGCCAAGGGATAGGACAAGGGTACGAGCAGTACTTC	CASSQGIGQGYEQYF
.	.	TRBJ2-7	TRBV13	TGTGCCAGCAGCCCATCGACAGAGGCCTACGAGCAGTACTTC	CASSPSTEAYEQYF
.	TRBD1	TRBJ1-6	TRBV5-1	TGCGCCAGCAGCTTAGGACAGGGGGTAGGGAATTCACCCCTCCACTTT	CASSLGQGVGNSPLHF
.	.	TRBJ1-5	TRBV7-9	TGTGCCAGCAGCTTAGGGGCGGGTAACCAGCCCCAGCATTTT	CASSLGAGNQPQHF
.	.	TRBJ1-3	TRBV20-1	TGCAGTGCCCCTTCCCAGGGCACCATATATTTT	CSAPSQGTIYF
.	.	TRBJ1-1	TRBV19	TGTGCCTGTTGGGAGGGGGAAGCTTTCTTT	CACWEGEAFF
.	TRBD1	TRBJ1-1	TRBV11-2	TGTGCCAGCAGCTTAGTAGGGACAGAGAACACTGAAGCTTTCTTT	CASSLVGTENTEAFF
.	.	TRBJ2-7	TRBV7-9	TGTGCCAGCAGCCCCGTTGGGCGTGACGACGAGCAGTACTTC	CASSPVGRDDEQYF
.	TRBD2	TRBJ2-3	TRBV13	TGTGCCAGCAGCTTAGGCCGACTAGCGGGAGGAAACACAGATACGCAGTATTTT	CASSLGRLAGGNTDTQYF
.	.	TRBJ2-1	TRBV6-1	TGTGCCAGCCTGAGCTCCTACAATGAGCAGTTCTTC	CASLSSYNEQFF
.	TRBD2	TRBJ2-3	TRBV7-3	TGTGCCAGCAGCGCGACTAGCGGTGTGACAGATACGCAGTATTTT	CASSATSGVTDTQYF
.	.	TRBJ2-5	TRBV12-2	TGTGCAAGTCGGCCGGACAGGGATCGCCAAGAGACCCAGTACTTC	CASRPDRDRQETQYF
.	TRBD2	TRBJ2-3	TRBV15	TGTGCCACCAGCAGAGAGCGGGGGACCCCAGATACGCAGTATTTT	CATSRERGTPDTQYF
.	TRBD2	TRBJ2-3	TRBV6-4	TGTGCCAGCAGTGACTCCCGGGGGGGTCAAGATACGCAGTATTTT	CASSDSRGGQDTQYF
.	.	TRBJ2-2	TRBV13	TGTGCCAGCAGCTTACGGTCCGGGGAGCTGTTTTTT	CASSLRSGELFF
.	.	TRBJ2-5	TRBV4-1	TGCGCCAGCAGCCAACCACCGGGACAATACCAAGAGACCCAGTACTTC	CASSQPPGQYQETQYF
.	.	TRBJ2-7	TRBV7-8	TGTGCCAGCATTATGGGTAGAGGTCGTGGAGCCGAGCAGTACTTC	CASIMGRGRGAEQYF
.	.	TRBJ1-2	TRBV12-5	TGTGCTAGTGGTTTGGCCTCCCCAGGGTATGGCTACACCTTC	CASGLASPGYGYTF
large	TRBD2	TRBJ2-7	TRBV12-5	TGTGCTAGTGCCCAGGGACTAGGAGCCTACGAGCAGTACTTC	CASAQGLGAYEQYF
.	TRBD2	TRBJ2-7	TRBV19	TGTGCCAGTAGTCCCCGGGGAGGGAGCGCCTACGAGCAGTACTTC	CASSPRGGSAYEQYF
.	.	TRBJ1-2	TRBV30	TGTGCCTGGAGTCCTGGGGGGGACGGCTACACCTTC	CAWSPGGDGYTF
.	TRBD1	TRBJ1-5	TRBV4-1	TGCGCCAGCAGCCCGCCGGGACAGGGGATTCAGCCCCAGCATTTT	CASSPPGQGIQPQHF
.	.	TRBJ1-3	TRBV19	TGTGCCAGTAGCCTACGGGGGGCTGGAAACACCATATATTTT	CASSLRGAGNTIYF
.	TRBD2	TRBJ2-1	TRBV6-5	TGTGCCAGCAGTTACTCGACTAGCGGGGTCAATGAGCAGTTCTTC	CASSYSTSGVNEQFF
.	.	TRBJ2-7	TRBV13	TGTGCCAGCAGCTCCAACAGTGACGGGGCGGGGGAGCAGTACTTC	CASSSNSDGAGEQYF
.	TRBD2	TRBJ2-1	TRBV5-4	TGTGCCAGCAGCCTTTGGGGGGGTGAGCAGTTCTTC	CASSLWGGEQFF
once	.	TRBJ2-1	TRBV7-3	TGTGCCAGCAGCTTCGGGGAAAACACCTACAATGAGCAGTTCTTC	CASSFGENTYNEQFF
.	TRBD1	TRBJ1-4	TRBV6-1	TGTGCCAGCGGGACAGGAGGAAATGAAAAACTGTTTTTT	CASGTGGNEKLFF
.	.	TRBJ2-1	TRBV27	TGTGCCAGCAGTTTGCCACAGAGCTCCTACAATGAGCAGTTCTTC	CASSLPQSSYNEQFF
once	TRBD1	TRBJ1-2	TRBV27	TGTGCCAGCAGTTCTACAGGGGGGTTGGATGGCTACACCTTC	CASSSTGGLDGYTF
.	.	TRBJ2-1	TRBV7-3	TGTGCCAGCAGCCCGGACACCGACAATGAGCAGTTCTTC	CASSPDTDNEQFF
once	.	TRBJ2-5	TRBV6-6	TGTGCCAGCAGTTACCTCCGTGAGGGAGAGACCCAGTACTTC	CASSYLREGETQYF
.	TRBD1	TRBJ1-2	TRBV19	TGTGCCAGTAGGGACAGGGAGACTAACTATGGCTACACCTTC	CASRDRETNYGYTF
.	.	TRBJ2-7	TRBV2	TGTGCCAGCGGGCCCGACTACGAGCAGTACTTC	CASGPDYEQYF
.	.	TRBJ1-1	TRBV5-5	TGTGCCAGCAGCCTGGGGGGGGAGAACACTGAAGCTTTCTTT	CASSLGGENTEAFF
.	TRBD2	TRBJ2-2	TRBV5-1	TGCGCCAGCAGCTGGGATCTAGCGGGGGGGACTACCACCGGGGAGCTGTTTTTT	CASSWDLAGGTTTGELFF
.	TRBD1	TRBJ1-6	TRBV5-8	TGTGCCAGCAGTCGAGGGACAGGGCTCTATAATTCACCCCTCCACTTT	CASSRGTGLYNSPLHF